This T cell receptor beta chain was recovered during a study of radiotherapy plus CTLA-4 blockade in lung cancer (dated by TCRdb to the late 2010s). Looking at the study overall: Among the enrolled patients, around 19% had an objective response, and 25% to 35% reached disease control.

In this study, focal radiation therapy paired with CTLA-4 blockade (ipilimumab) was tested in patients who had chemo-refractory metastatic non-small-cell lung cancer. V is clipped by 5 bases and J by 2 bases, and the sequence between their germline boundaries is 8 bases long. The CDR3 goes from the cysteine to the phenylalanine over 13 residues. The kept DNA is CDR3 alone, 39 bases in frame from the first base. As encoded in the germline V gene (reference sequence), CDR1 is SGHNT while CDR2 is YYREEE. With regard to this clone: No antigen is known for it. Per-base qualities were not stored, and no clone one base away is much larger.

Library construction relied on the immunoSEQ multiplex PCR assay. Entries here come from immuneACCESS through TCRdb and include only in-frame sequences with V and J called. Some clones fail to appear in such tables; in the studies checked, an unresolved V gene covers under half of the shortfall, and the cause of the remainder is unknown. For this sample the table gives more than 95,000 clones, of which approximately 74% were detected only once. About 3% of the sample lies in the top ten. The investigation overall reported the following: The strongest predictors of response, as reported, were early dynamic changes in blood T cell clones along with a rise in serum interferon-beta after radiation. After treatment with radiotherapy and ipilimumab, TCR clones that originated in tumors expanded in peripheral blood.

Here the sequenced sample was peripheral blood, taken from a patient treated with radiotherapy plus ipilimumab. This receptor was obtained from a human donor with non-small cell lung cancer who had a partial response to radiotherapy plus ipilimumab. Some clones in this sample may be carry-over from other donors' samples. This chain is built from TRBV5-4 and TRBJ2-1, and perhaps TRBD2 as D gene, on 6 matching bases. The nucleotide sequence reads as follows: TGTGCCAGCAGAGGCGGGGCCTACAATGAGCAGTTCTTC. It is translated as CASRGGAYNEQFF.